This is a list of T cell receptor beta chains from one sample in a study of T cells in Graves' hyperthyroidism and ophthalmopathy. TCRdb analysed the multiplex PCR reads with MiXCR anew, one entry per CDR3 protein. In the table there are over 650,000 distinct CDR3 sequences, roughly 15% of which are singletons. The sequenced sample was blood. The receptors here all came from a man in his late teens or twenties with Graves' hyperthyroidism. CDR3s include the opening cysteine and the closing phenylalanine or tryptophan. A D gene is named only where the DNA matches it firmly. Expanded clones are given a class, and other clones once, few, many or no size at all.

v_gene: TRBV7-8
j_gene: TRBJ2-4
d_gene: TRBD2
abundance: -
CDR3aa: CASSASGIAKNIQYF
CDR3nt: TGTGCCAGCAGCGCTAGCGGGATAGCCAAAAACATTCAGTACTTC

v_gene: TRBV11-2
j_gene: TRBJ2-7
d_gene: TRBD1
abundance: few
CDR3aa: CASSLGQGGRQYF
CDR3nt: TGTGCCAGCAGCTTAGGACAGGGTGGAAGGCAGTACTTC

v_gene: TRBV9
j_gene: TRBJ2-5
d_gene: -
abundance: few
CDR3aa: CASSRGAGAGETQYF
CDR3nt: TGTGCCAGCAGTCGGGGGGCGGGAGCCGGAGAGACCCAGTACTTC

v_gene: TRBV19
j_gene: TRBJ1-5
d_gene: -
abundance: few
CDR3aa: CASMGLSNQPQHF
CDR3nt: TGTGCCAGTATGGGGCTTAGCAATCAGCCCCAGCATTTT

v_gene: TRBV7-8
j_gene: TRBJ1-2
d_gene: -
abundance: few
CDR3aa: CASSLGASGYGYTF
CDR3nt: TGTGCCAGCAGCTTAGGGGCTTCGGGCTATGGCTACACCTTC

v_gene: TRBV28
j_gene: TRBJ1-5
d_gene: -
abundance: few
CDR3aa: CASSSLEPQHF
CDR3nt: TGTGCCAGCAGCTCCTTGGAGCCCCAGCATTTT

v_gene: TRBV20-1
j_gene: TRBJ2-2
d_gene: TRBD2
abundance: -
CDR3aa: CSAGDSGRITGELFF
CDR3nt: TGCAGTGCTGGGGATAGCGGGAGGATCACCGGGGAGCTGTTTTTT

v_gene: TRBV7-2
j_gene: TRBJ2-7
d_gene: TRBD2
abundance: -
CDR3aa: CASSGGTRNYYEQYF
CDR3nt: TGTGCCAGCAGCGGGGGGACTAGAAATTACTACGAGCAGTACTTC

v_gene: TRBV29-1
j_gene: TRBJ2-7
d_gene: -
abundance: -
CDR3aa: CSVSSSEEQDF
CDR3nt: TGCAGCGTTAGTTCCTCGGAGGAGCAGGACTTC

v_gene: TRBV6-1
j_gene: TRBJ1-3
d_gene: -
abundance: -
CDR3aa: CASSALVGNTIYF
CDR3nt: TGTGCCAGCAGTGCCCTCGTTGGAAACACCATATATTTT

v_gene: TRBV29-1
j_gene: TRBJ1-1
d_gene: -
abundance: -
CDR3aa: CSVVGVPMNTEAFF
CDR3nt: TGCAGCGTTGTAGGAGTACCAATGAACACTGAAGCTTTCTTT

v_gene: TRBV28
j_gene: TRBJ2-7
d_gene: TRBD1
abundance: many
CDR3aa: CASSLPQGFYEQYF
CDR3nt: TGTGCCAGCAGCTTACCACAGGGGTTCTACGAGCAGTACTTC

v_gene: TRBV11-3
j_gene: TRBJ2-5
d_gene: -
abundance: -
CDR3aa: CASSFGLPGETQYF
CDR3nt: TGTGCCAGCAGCTTTGGGCTACCAGGGGAGACCCAGTACTTC

v_gene: TRBV12-3/TRBV12-4
j_gene: TRBJ2-2
d_gene: -
abundance: many
CDR3aa: CASMRGRDTGELFF
CDR3nt: TGTGCCAGCATGCGGGGGCGTGACACCGGGGAGCTGTTTTTT

v_gene: TRBV3-2
j_gene: TRBJ2-1
d_gene: -
abundance: few
CDR3aa: CASEGRIYNEQFF
CDR3nt: TGTGCCAGCGAGGGGCGGATTTACAATGAGCAGTTCTTC

v_gene: TRBV2
j_gene: TRBJ1-1
d_gene: -
abundance: few
CDR3aa: CASTPTRETEAFF
CDR3nt: TGTGCCAGCACCCCGACAAGGGAGACTGAAGCTTTCTTT

v_gene: TRBV5-1
j_gene: TRBJ2-3
d_gene: TRBD1
abundance: -
CDR3aa: CASRQHRDRGVQRTDTQYF
CDR3nt: TGCGCCAGTAGACAACACCGGGACAGAGGGGTCCAGCGCACAGATACGCAGTATTTT

v_gene: TRBV2
j_gene: TRBJ2-7
d_gene: TRBD1
abundance: few
CDR3aa: CASHKGDRGYEQYF
CDR3nt: TGTGCCAGCCATAAGGGGGACAGGGGTTACGAGCAGTACTTC

v_gene: TRBV5-5
j_gene: TRBJ1-2
d_gene: -
abundance: few
CDR3aa: CASSLQGHYGYTF
CDR3nt: TGTGCCAGCAGCTTGCAGGGGCACTATGGCTACACCTTC

v_gene: TRBV6-1
j_gene: TRBJ1-1
d_gene: -
abundance: many
CDR3aa: CASSVWGGNTEAFF
CDR3nt: TGTGCCAGCAGTGTTTGGGGGGGGAACACTGAAGCTTTCTTT

v_gene: TRBV29-1
j_gene: TRBJ1-3
d_gene: -
abundance: few
CDR3aa: CSVSWGNTIYF
CDR3nt: TGCAGCGTATCGTGGGGAAACACCATATATTTT

v_gene: TRBV20-1
j_gene: TRBJ2-1
d_gene: TRBD1
abundance: -
CDR3aa: CSARDRRGSPAYNEQFF
CDR3nt: TGCAGTGCTAGAGATCGCAGGGGGAGTCCCGCTTACAATGAGCAGTTCTTC